Following are 11 T cell receptor beta chains from one sample sequenced in a study of blood T cell repertoires in COVID-19. Sequencing was performed with immunoSEQ multiplex PCR; in TCRdb, only in-frame clones are kept and a portion is missing. Seen here are more than 150,000 clones, approximately 87% observed once, and the top ten hold around 2.6%. Sequenced input: peripheral blood. The source is a man aged 35 to 55 with active or convalescent COVID-19.

The CDR3 sequence is CASSPTFGGAEAFF. The CDR3 nucleotides are TGTGCCAGCAGCCCGACTTTTGGGGGGGCTGAAGCTTTCTTT. This chain links TRBV7-3 with TRBJ1-1; TRBD1 might be the D (5 bases). Trimming cost V 5 bases and J 6 bases, with 16 bases left between them. The CDR3 is made up of 14 amino acids. The germline V gene has CDR1 SGHTA and CDR2 FQGTGA.

J is TRBJ2-5 and V is TRBV12-5; 10 nucleotides agree with TRBD2. The CDR3 extends over 17 amino acids. Germline CDR1 reads LGHNT; CDR2 reads FRNRAP. After removal of 2 bases from V and 3 bases from J, the junction contained 9 bases not matched to a gene. CDR3 sequence reads: CASGLPQASGGEETQYF. DNA for the CDR3: TGTGCTAGTGGTTTGCCGCAGGCGAGCGGGGGGGAAGAGACCCAGTACTTC.

The chain has TRBV6-5 and TRBJ1-6; D might be TRBD1 (5 bases). Looked up from germline, CDR1 is MNHEY and CDR2 is SVGAGI. This CDR3 spans 15 amino acids. Between the trimmed V and J ends, which lost 7 bases and 1 base, there was a span of 11 bases. CDR3 protein: CASTAQGSYNSPLHF. The CDR3 DNA follows: TGTGCCAGCACTGCCCAGGGTTCCTATAATTCACCCCTCCACTTT.

The chain is built from TRBV12-3 or TRBV12-4 and TRBJ1-1; D gene unclear. CDR3 size: 13 residues. Trimming pared 3 bases from V and 4 bases from J, leaving 9 bases between. The CDR3 DNA follows: TGTGCCAGCAGTTTGAGGGCGACCACTGAAGCTTTCTTT. Amino acid sequence: CASSLRATTEAFF.

The chain links TRBV11-2 to TRBJ2-7; 8 bases are a match to TRBD2. The V gene's germline CDR1 is SGHAT and CDR2 FQNNGV. Trimming took 5 bases from V and 4 from J; bases not matched to a gene: 13. The CDR3 sequence is 16 residues long. The CDR3 DNA follows: TGTGCCAGCAGCGAGCCGGGGGGCGGGGGGTCATACGAGCAGTACTTC. Translated, it gives CASSEPGGGGSYEQYF. The variable domain in full, completed from reference TRBV11-2 and TRBJ2-7, reads EAGVAQSPRYKIIEKRQSVAFWCNPISGHATLYWYQQILGQGPKLLIQFQNNGVVDDSQLPKDRFSAERLKGVDSTLKIQPAKLEDSAVYLCASSEPGGGGSYEQYFGPGTRLTVT.

The rearrangement uses TRBV7-3 and TRBJ1-6; perhaps TRBD1 as D (6 bases). The ends were cut back, 4 bases at V and 9 bases at J, with 19 bases in the middle. The CDR3 has 16 residues. CDR1 and CDR2 (germline): SGHTA, FQGTGA. The chain's CDR3 is CASSSSYTGTPSPLHF. CDR3 DNA: TGTGCCAGCAGCTCAAGCTACACCGGGACACCTTCACCCCTCCACTTT.

The chain combines TRBV14 with TRBJ1-1; a possible D gene is TRBD1 (6 bases). The CDR3 runs 13 residues. The V end was cut by 5 bases, the J end by 4 bases, with 11 bases between. In germline, CDR1 is SGHDN, CDR2 FVKESK. The CDR3 sequence is CASSTQGGTEAFF. For the CDR3, the DNA is TGTGCCAGCAGCACACAGGGTGGCACTGAAGCTTTCTTT.

This sequence joins TRBV4-1 and TRBJ2-1; 7 nucleotides align to TRBD2. The germline V gene encodes CDR1 MGHRA and CDR2 YSYEKL. This CDR3 spans 15 amino acids. V shed 6 bases, J shed 5 bases, and the junction held 10 bases outside the gene matches. The CDR3 coding sequence is TGCGCCAGCAGTGACAGACTAGCAGGGCACAATGAGCAGTTCTTC. Protein product: CASSDRLAGHNEQFF.

The chain joins TRBV3-1 (or the pseudogene TRBV3-2) to TRBJ1-1; D ambiguous. Germline CDR1 and CDR2: LGHDT and YNNKEL (reference sequence). This CDR3 has 14 amino acids. V gave up 3 bases and J gave up 2 bases, with 10 bases separating them. For the CDR3, the DNA is TGTGCCAGCAGCCATCGGTCAGGTAACACTGAAGCTTTCTTT. Amino acid sequence: CASSHRSGNTEAFF.

This chain links TRBV6-5 with TRBJ1-1; 10 nucleotides agree with TRBD1. Germline trimming cut 6 bases from V and 4 bases from J; bases unmatched to any gene: 8. CDR1 and CDR2 from the germline V gene are MNHEY and SVGAGI. This CDR3 is built from 15 residues. The CDR3 bases are TGTGCCAGCAGACAACCCGGGACAGGGGCCACTGAAGCTTTCTTT. It yields the protein CASRQPGTGATEAFF.

The V gene is TRBV30, the J gene TRBJ1-6; 8 positions agree with TRBD1. J lost 7 bases, V lost 2 bases, and 1 base had no gene match. This CDR3 spans 13 amino acids. CDR1 and CDR2 (germline): GTSNPN, SVGIG (reference sequence). In nucleotides, the CDR3 is TGTGCCTGGAGTACAGGGGGGAATTCACCCCTCCACTTT. Encoded protein: CAWSTGGNSPLHF.